Each of the 2 T cell receptor beta chains below was sequenced from the same sample in a study of T cells expressing NK-cell markers. TCRdb derives one entry per CDR3 protein from the 5' RACE reads, leaving out DNA. This listing includes roughly 430,000 distinct CDR3 sequences. Sequences were obtained from blood T cells: a sorted CD56 or NKG2C T cell subset, CD4+ or CD8+ T cells, or bulk PBMC T cells (not recorded which). The receptors stem from a woman aged 18-70 years in good health.

The chain combines TRBV6-2 or TRBV6-3 with TRBJ2-1; TCRdb designates TRBD1, a call that cannot be tested without DNA. The germline V gene has CDR1 MNHEY and CDR2 SVGEGT. The CDR3 sequence is 15 residues long. The CDR3 region is CASSSGTGRPNEQFF.

The V and J genes are TRBV29-1 and TRBJ1-1; as DNA is missing, the TRBD1 call by TCRdb cannot be tested. The CDR3 runs 12 residues. The germline V gene encodes CDR1 SQVTM and CDR2 ANQGSEA. CDR3 sequence reads: CSAEGDWAEAFF.